Listed here is a single TCR beta chain. This sample is drawn from a study of blood T cell repertoires in COVID-19. On the study more broadly: The United States, Italy and Spain were the sources of the acute and convalescent COVID-19 samples.

Clones were read by immunoSEQ multiplex PCR, and TCRdb kept only the in-frame ones, dropping some. The sample consists of 100,000 or so clones, 65% to 85% of them appearing once. Trimming cost V 1 base and J 6 bases; bases outside gene matches: 6. The CDR3 sequence is 15 residues long. Germline lookup yields CDR1 SGHRS and CDR2 YFSETQ. This receptor was taken from a man aged 65 to 79 with active or convalescent COVID-19. Input material: peripheral blood. The chain carries TRBV5-1 and TRBJ2-2; 7 positions agree with TRBD2. The CDR3 sequence is CASSLSAGVAGELFF. Here the CDR3 DNA reads TGCGCCAGCAGCTTGAGTGCGGGGGTAGCCGGGGAGCTGTTTTTT.